Sequencing of this TCR beta chain was carried out in a study of cytomegalovirus exposure and HLA in healthy donors. About the research overall: Within the Caucasian-associated ancestry cluster were roughly 79% of the roughly 430 genotyped donors.

Healthy bone marrow donors formed the donor group. Findings and limits, study-wide: A missense DCLRE1C variant was associated with V- and J-gene trimming of TCR beta chains in a later analysis, and an independent cohort replicated the association.

The PCR made use of 60 Vbeta and 13 Jbeta primers. Source study methods: Per a later analysis, the number of unique TCR beta chains was some 80 million, of which roughly 11 million were shared. The method was immunoSEQ multiplex PCR; TCRdb's version includes in-frame clones alone and lacks a portion of them. V, J and clone size were drawn from that table, and D and trimming were deduced from the DNA. This listing includes around 140,000 clones. Notes on this clone: Its antigen is currently unknown.

Material for sequencing was PBMCs. The receptor's source is a woman in her thirties or forties in good health and CMV-seropositive.

CDR3 sequence reads: CASSPSSTSGNTIYF. In DNA form, the CDR3 reads TGTGCCAGCTCACCCTCTTCTACCTCTGGAAACACCATATATTTT. This chain joins TRBV18 and TRBJ1-3, with unresolved D. Germline loops: CDR1 KGHSH, CDR2 LQKENI. The V gene lost 3 bases and the J gene lost 0 bases, with 9 bases spanning the gap. This CDR3 region has 15 residues.